The T cell receptor (beta chain) under discussion was sequenced for a study of CD8+CD57+ T cells in acquired aplastic anemia. This clonotype was recorded many times. What it binds is unknown. V dropped 0 bases and J dropped 1 base, with 8 bases sitting between them. The CDR3 consists of 14 residues. Germline V gene lookup returns CDR1 SGDLS and CDR2 YYNGEE. Study-wide points: Approximately 29 was the count of CD8+ CDR3 sequences that patients shared with controls.

Genomic DNA acted as the template from which TCR beta VDJ combination and CDR3 sequence profiling were carried out. In TCRdb, the reads were re-called with MiXCR into one record per CDR3 protein. The sample contains about half a million distinct CDR3 sequences, about a third of which appear only once. Whoever was chosen for sequencing had shown CD8+CD57+ cell expansion by flow cytometry. The patients, all of them, had severe acquired aplastic anemia. V is TRBV9 and J is TRBJ2-7; D is unclear. This clonotype was obtained from a human donor with aplastic anemia. Material: sorted CD4+, CD8+, or CD8+CD57+ T cells (not recorded which) from PBMCs. As DNA, the CDR3 is TGTGCCAGCAGCGTAGGCGCTACGTCCTACGAGCAGTACTTC. It translates to CASSVGATSYEQYF.